The TCR beta chain under discussion was sequenced for a study of T cell repertoires in cytomegalovirus infection. Overall study context: Recently identified HLA-C-restricted CMV epitopes and well-studied HLA-B-restricted CMV epitopes were used by the study. Public TCR beta signatures indicated both CMV infection and matching HLA type.

In the case of this clonotype: Its antigen remains unknown.

Germline V gives CDR1 DFQATT, CDR2 SNEGSKA (reference sequence). This CDR3 comprises 15 residues. V was cut by 5 bases and J by 4 bases, with 21 bases left in between. Regarding the study as a whole: Pooled public TCR beta family frequency picked out CMV carriers with the relevant HLA. CMV-specific TCR beta clonotypes restricted by HLA-C dominated the ex vivo response.

A single record per CDR3 protein comes from TCRdb applying MiXCR to the reads. The sample carries a few hundred thousand distinct CDR3 sequences, 35% to 50% recorded once. The V gene is TRBV20-1, the J gene TRBJ2-7; D tentatively fits TRBD1 or TRBD2 (5 bases each). The clonotype originates from a human donor in good health (CMV status not recorded). Some clones in this sample may be carry-over from other donors' samples. The sequencing here drew on cultured PBMCs, taken from culture after CMV antigen stimulation. CDR3 region: CSAGGSGPGDYEQYF. CDR3 nucleotides: TGCAGTGCTGGAGGATCGGGACCTGGGGATTACGAGCAGTACTTC.